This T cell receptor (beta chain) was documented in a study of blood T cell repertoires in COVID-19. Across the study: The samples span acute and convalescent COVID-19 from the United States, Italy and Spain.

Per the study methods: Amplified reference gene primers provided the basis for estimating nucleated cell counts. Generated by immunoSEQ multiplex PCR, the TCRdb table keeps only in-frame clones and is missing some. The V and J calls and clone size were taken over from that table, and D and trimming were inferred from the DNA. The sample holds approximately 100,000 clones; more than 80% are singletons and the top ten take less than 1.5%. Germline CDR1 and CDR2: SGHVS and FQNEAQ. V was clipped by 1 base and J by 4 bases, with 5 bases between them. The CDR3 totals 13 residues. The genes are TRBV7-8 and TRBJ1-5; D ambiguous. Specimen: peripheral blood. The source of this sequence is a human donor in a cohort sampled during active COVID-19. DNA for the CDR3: TGTGCCAGCAGCTTAGGGCCGAATCAGCCCCAGCATTTT. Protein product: CASSLGPNQPQHF.